These 5 T cell receptor beta chains originate from one sample sequenced in a study of blood T cell repertoires in COVID-19 (dated by TCRdb to about 2020). Library preparation was by the immunoSEQ multiplex PCR assay. Held by TCRdb, this immuneACCESS table contains in-frame sequences only and omits some clones. Under half of the omission traces to an unresolved V gene where checked; the cause of the rest is unknown. The sample table holds under 300,000 clones, of which roughly 79% were seen once. The ten most abundant clones make up under 3% of the sample. The specimen was peripheral blood. The source is a woman in her sixties with active or convalescent COVID-19.

Comment on this clone: Other nucleotide sequences in the sample specify the same CDR3. In nucleotides, the CDR3 is TGCGCCAGCAGCCCGGGACTAGCGGGGGGTAATGAGCAGTTCTTC. The encoded protein is CASSPGLAGGNEQFF. V and J are TRBV5-1 and TRBJ2-1, with 15 nucleotides matching TRBD2. Germline values: CDR1 SGHRS, CDR2 YFSETQ. V trimming: 4 bases; J trimming: 7 bases; junction bases outside the gene matches: 3. The CDR3 has 15 residues. Using reference TRBV5-1 and TRBJ2-1 for the parts outside the CDR3, the full variable domain is KAGVTQTPRYLIKTRGQQVTLSCSPISGHRSVSWYQQTPGQGLQFLFEYFSETQRNKGNFPGRFSGRQFSNSRSEMNVSTLELGDSALYLCASSPGLAGGNEQFFGPGTRLTVL.

This chain joins TRBV12-3 or TRBV12-4 and TRBJ2-1, with unresolved D. V was cut by 6 bases and J by 7 bases, with 4 bases left in between. CDR3 length: 10 residues. The CDR3 DNA reads TGTGCCAGCAGCCTGAATGAGCAGTTCTTC. Its protein product is CASSLNEQFF.

In its sample, this clone was seen many times. This specimen includes other DNA sequences encoding the same CDR3. The genes are TRBV30 and TRBJ1-4, with 11 bases aligning to TRBD1. Germline CDR1 and CDR2: GTSNPN and SVGIG (reference sequence). The CDR3 totals 15 residues. V shed 2 bases, J shed 8 bases, and the junction held 7 bases outside the gene matches. CDR3 DNA sequence: TGTGCCTGGAGTTTGAGGACAGGGGGCAACGAAAAACTGTTTTTT. Protein product: CAWSLRTGGNEKLFF.

The chain carries TRBV19 and TRBJ1-1, with a possible D match to TRBD1 (5 bases). Trimming took off 3 bases at V and 4 bases at J, with 18 bases between the two ends. This CDR3 contains 16 residues. Germline V gene data show CDR1 as LNHDA and CDR2 as SQIVND (reference sequence). The CDR3 DNA follows: TGTGCCAGTAGTATTATCCTCTCGATGGGGGGCACTGAAGCTTTCTTT. Translated, it gives CASSIILSMGGTEAFF.

The CDR3 DNA reads TGTGCCAGCAGCCGGGGATCCCGAGATGAGCAGTTCTTC. Amino acids: CASSRGSRDEQFF. The V and J genes are TRBV7-9 and TRBJ2-1, with a tentative D call TRBD2 (5 bases). V was trimmed by 5 bases and J by 8 bases, leaving 13 bases between them. Germline-derived CDR1 and CDR2 are SEHNR and FQNEAQ (reference sequence). The CDR3 totals 13 residues.